This TCR beta chain originates from a study of immune evolution from preneoplasia to lung adenocarcinoma. The CDR3 has 17 amino acids. The germline V gene has CDR1 SNHLY and CDR2 FYNNEI. Trimming took off 7 bases at V and 1 base at J, with 21 bases between the two ends. Profiling relied on immunoSEQ multiplex PCR, and the TCRdb table lists in-frame clones only, not all of them. The table records approximately 4,500 clones, about nine tenths of them present only once. This TCR derives from a person aged 45-60 years with lung adenocarcinoma. V is TRBV2 and J is TRBJ2-3, with a possible D match to TRBD2 (5 bases). Sequencing was done on a sample of FFPE invasive lung adenocarcinoma tissue. CDR3 DNA sequence: TGTGCCAGCAAGCACCGGGAAACCAGAATTGGCACAGATACGCAGTATTTT. Amino acid sequence: CASKHRETRIGTDTQYF.